The source of this T cell receptor beta chain is a study of response to subunit inactivated influenza vaccine. V was trimmed by 1 base and J by 2 bases, leaving 9 bases between them. Looked up from germline, CDR1 is SGHRS and CDR2 is YFSETQ. The CDR3 totals 15 residues. One entry per CDR3 protein, called by TCRdb with MiXCR from the RT-PCR reads. Altogether about 500,000 distinct CDR3 sequences are present, about 15% being singletons, with the ten largest covering 3%. The material was CD4+ T cells sorted from PBMCs, obtained around 25 months after vaccination. The chain couples TRBV5-1 to TRBJ2-2; the D gene is possibly TRBD1 (6 bases). The receptor was derived from a man aged 50-75 years who received an inactivated influenza vaccine. The CDR3 DNA reads as TGCGCCAGCAGCTTGTCTGGGACAAACACCGGGGAGCTGTTTTTT. Translating it yields CASSLSGTNTGELFF.